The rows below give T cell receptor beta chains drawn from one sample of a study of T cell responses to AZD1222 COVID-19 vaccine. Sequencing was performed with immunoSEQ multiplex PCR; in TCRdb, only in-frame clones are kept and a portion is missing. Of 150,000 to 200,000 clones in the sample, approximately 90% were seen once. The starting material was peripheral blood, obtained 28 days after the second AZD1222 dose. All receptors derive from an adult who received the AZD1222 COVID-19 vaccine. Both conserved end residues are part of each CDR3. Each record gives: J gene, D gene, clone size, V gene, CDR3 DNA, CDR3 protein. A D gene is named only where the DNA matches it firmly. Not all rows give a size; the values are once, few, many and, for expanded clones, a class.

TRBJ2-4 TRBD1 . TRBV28 TGTGCCAGCAGTCCCGGGACAGGGGGGAACATTCAGTACTTC CASSPGTGGNIQYF
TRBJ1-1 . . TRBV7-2 TGTGCCAGCAGCTCTGATAGGAACACTGAAGCTTTCTTT CASSSDRNTEAFF
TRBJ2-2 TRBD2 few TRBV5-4 TGTGCCAGCAGCTTGGGAGGGACTAGCAGATCCGGGGAGCTGTTTTTT CASSLGGTSRSGELFF
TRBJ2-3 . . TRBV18 TGTGCCAGCTCACCGAGATCGAGCACAGATACGCAGTATTTT CASSPRSSTDTQYF
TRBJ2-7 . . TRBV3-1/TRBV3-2 TGTGCCAGCAGCCCCCGGGCCTCCTACGAGCAGTACTTC CASSPRASYEQYF
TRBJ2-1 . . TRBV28 TGTGCCACCGAAAAGCCGGAGTCCTACAATGAGCAGTTCTTC CATEKPESYNEQFF
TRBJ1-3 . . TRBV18 TGTGCCAGCTCACCATTAGTAACAACTGGAAACACCATATATTTT CASSPLVTTGNTIYF
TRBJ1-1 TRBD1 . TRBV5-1 TGCGCCAGCAGCCTCTACCCGGACAGGAGTAACACTGAAGCTTTCTTT CASSLYPDRSNTEAFF
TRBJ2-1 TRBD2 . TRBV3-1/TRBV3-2 TGTGCCAGCAGCCAATCGACTAGCGGGGGAAACAATGAGCAGTTCTTC CASSQSTSGGNNEQFF
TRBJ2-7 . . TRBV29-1 TGCAGCGTTGTAGGGAGATGGAACGAGCAGTACTTC CSVVGRWNEQYF
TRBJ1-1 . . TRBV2 TGTGCCAGCAGCCATCAGGACAGAAGCATGAACACTGAAGCTTTCTTT CASSHQDRSMNTEAFF
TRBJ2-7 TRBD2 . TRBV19 TGTGCCAGTAGTGGGACTAGCCCCTCCTACGAGCAGTACTTC CASSGTSPSYEQYF
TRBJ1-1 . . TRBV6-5 TGTGCCAGCAGTTACTCGAGACAGGAGGGACCTGAAGCTTTCTTT CASSYSRQEGPEAFF
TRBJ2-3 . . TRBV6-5 TGTGCCAGCAGTTTTCAGACAGGAGATACGCAGTATTTT CASSFQTGDTQYF
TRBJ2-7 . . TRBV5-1 TGCGCCAGCAGCTTTACCCGGATCATAACGGCCTCCTACGAGCAGTACTTC CASSFTRIITASYEQYF
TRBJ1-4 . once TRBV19 TGTGCCAGTAGTTCCGACCCGGGTCTAAATGAAAAACTGTTTTTT CASSSDPGLNEKLFF
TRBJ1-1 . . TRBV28 TGTGCCAGCAGTTTACTAACACGCTTCGGGGGGAAGGCTGAAGCTTTCTTT CASSLLTRFGGKAEAFF
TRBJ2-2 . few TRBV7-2 TGTGCCAGCAGCTTAGTTGTGTTCACCGGGGAGCTGTTTTTT CASSLVVFTGELFF
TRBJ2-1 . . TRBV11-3 TGTGCCAGCAGCTTACGCTCGGGAGTAAAGTATGAGCAGTTCTTC CASSLRSGVKYEQFF
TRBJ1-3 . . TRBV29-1 TGCAGCGTTGGGGCAGTTGGAAACACCATATATTTT CSVGAVGNTIYF